This paragraph covers one TCR beta chain sequence. Antigen: not known. The sample is drawn from a study of shared clonotypes between healthy human individuals. General observations from the study: Apart from blood, nothing was sampled; tissue repertoires likely differ. Clonotypes shared by all four donors outscored non-shared clonotypes in generation probability. On the whole, naive subsets had larger estimated richness than memory subsets had.

CDR1 is MDHEN and CDR2 is SYDVKM in the germline V gene. This CDR3 has 16 residues. J lost 7 bases, V lost 6 bases, and 13 bases had no gene match. The authors loaded around 200 ng DNA, 28,000 or so T cell genomes, into sorted-subset replicate PCRs. Method: immunoSEQ multiplex PCR; TCRdb's copy keeps in-frame clones and lacks some. Of some 1 million clones listed, around 76% are singletons. Sequencing was carried out using memory CD4+ T cells sorted from blood. As to subset: CD45RA-negative fraction. The clonotype comes from a man younger than 35 in good health. The J gene is TRBJ2-2, the V gene TRBV28; TRBD1 aligns across 8 bases. The CDR3 coding sequence is TGTGCCAGCAGCCTCGGACAGGGAATTTTGAGCGGGGAGCTGTTTTTT. Residues: CASSLGQGILSGELFF.